These 15 T cell receptor beta chains originate from one sample sequenced in a study of T cell repertoires in cytomegalovirus infection. Antigen specificity for these receptors is unknown. TCRdb re-derived calls from the reads in MiXCR, one entry per CDR3 protein. The sample lists tens of thousands of distinct CDR3 sequences, 35% to 45% occurring once. Sequencing used CD8+ T cells from cultured PBMCs, obtained from culture after CMV antigen stimulation. The source of these receptors is a human donor in good health (CMV status not recorded). Some clones in this sample may be carry-over from other donors' samples.

V and J are TRBV28 and TRBJ2-7; D tentatively reads TRBD1 or TRBD2 (5 bases each). Trimming shortened V by 6 bases and J by 0 bases, and 12 bases separated the two germline ends. Germline V gene sequence: CDR1 MDHEN, CDR2 SYDVKM. This CDR3 is 14 amino acids long. The CDR3 bases are TGTGCCAGCAGCCCACCCGGGGCCTCCTACGAGCAGTACGTC. It is translated as CASSPPGASYEQYV.

The gene calls are TRBV28 and TRBJ2-2; 10 nucleotides agree with TRBD2. CDR3 length: 15 amino acids. After removal of 6 bases from V and 4 bases from J, the junction contained 5 bases not matched to a gene. The germline CDR1 and CDR2 sequences are MDHEN and SYDVKM. In DNA, the CDR3 is TGTGCCAGCAGGGAAGCGGGGGGGTCCACCGGGGAGCTGTTTTTT. Protein product: CASREAGGSTGELFF.

The chain has TRBV3-1 and TRBJ2-7; 12 bases fit TRBD2. Germline CDR1 LGHDT, CDR2 YNNKEL (reference sequence). V was pared by 0 bases and J by 6 bases, with 9 bases of the junction left unmatched. The CDR3 is 17 residues long. The chain's CDR3 is CASSQELVTSGSPEQYF. CDR3 bases: TGTGCCAGCAGCCAAGAATTGGTGACTAGCGGGAGCCCCGAGCAGTACTTC.

This clonotype was recorded only once. The chain recombines TRBV28 with TRBJ2-2; D possibly uses TRBD1 or TRBD2 (5 bases each). Germline CDR1 reads MDHEN; CDR2 reads SYDVKM. V lost 6 bases, J lost 0 bases, and 8 bases lay in between. This CDR3 has 14 residues. CDR3: CASRGRTNTGELFF. DNA for the CDR3: TGTGCCAGCAGGGGACGTACGAACACCGGGGAGCTGTTTTTT.

The sample holds a few counts of this clonotype. This sequence joins TRBV7-2 and TRBJ2-3; TRBD2 aligns across 14 bases. The V gene's germline CDR1 is SGHTA and CDR2 FQGNSA. The CDR3 totals 20 residues. J gave up 2 bases and V 4 bases, and 14 bases lay outside the gene matches. CDR3 DNA sequence: TGTGCCAGCAGCTCGCCCCGACTAGCGGGAGGGCCCTCCCCCACAGATACGCAGTATTTT. This codes for CASSSPRLAGGPSPTDTQYF.

This clonotype was observed a few times. An end of the junction does not agree with germline; a read error may underlie this. The chain recombines TRBV7-7 with TRBJ2-2; 10 bases match TRBD1. The CDR3 covers 13 residues. Germline V gene data show CDR1 as SSHAT and CDR2 as FNYEAQ (reference sequence). As DNA, the CDR3 is TGTGCTAGCAGCCGGGACAGGGGAAGGGAGCTGTTTTTT. Protein: CASSRDRGRELFF.

This chain links TRBV7-6 with TRBJ2-5; D unresolved. Trimming removed 11 bases at V and 4 bases at J, with 11 bases between. The CDR3 is 11 residues long. Germline-derived CDR1 and CDR2 are SGHVS and FNYEAQ. CDR3 loop: CAVRGGETQYF. The CDR3, as DNA: TGTGCCGTCCGAGGTGGAGAGACCCAGTACTTC.

The chain has TRBV11-2 and TRBJ2-1, with D perhaps matching TRBD2 (5 bases). Germline values: CDR1 SGHAT, CDR2 FQNNGV. The CDR3 totals 15 residues. The V end was cut by 5 bases, the J end by 3 bases, with 14 bases between. The CDR3 bases are TGTGCCAGCAGCGCAAACTCTGACTACTACAATGAGCAGTTCTTC. Translated: CASSANSDYYNEQFF.

The rearrangement joins TRBV7-8 to TRBJ2-1; D call uncertain. Trimming stripped 1 base from V and 5 bases from J, with 18 bases between. This CDR3 is 17 amino acids long. Germline CDR1 reads SGHVS; CDR2 reads FQNEAQ. The chain's CDR3 is CASSLVEVVTRDNEQFF. CDR3 sequence (DNA): TGTGCCAGCAGCTTAGTCGAGGTGGTGACCCGAGACAATGAGCAGTTCTTC.

The V and J genes are TRBV10-3 and TRBJ2-3; D not resolved. V lost 5 bases, J lost 1 base, and 10 bases lay in between. The CDR3 is made up of 14 amino acids. Germline CDR1 ENHRY, CDR2 SYGVKD. The CDR3 is CAISSPTRTDTQYF. DNA for the CDR3: TGTGCCATCAGTTCGCCGACCCGCACAGATACGCAGTATTTT.

This clonotype has ten or more counts. The chain is built from TRBV3-1 and TRBJ2-7; D remains ambiguous. The CDR3 totals 12 residues. V lost 1 base and J lost 0, with 1 base in between. Germline V gene data show CDR1 as LGHDT and CDR2 as YNNKEL (reference sequence). The CDR3 loop is CASSQASYEQYF. The CDR3 bases are TGTGCCAGCAGCCAAGCCTCCTACGAGCAGTACTTC.

The V gene is TRBV6-1, the J gene TRBJ2-1, with D perhaps matching TRBD2 (6 bases). V lost 8 bases and J 3 bases, leaving 11 bases between the germline ends. The CDR3 is 13 amino acids. Germline loops: CDR1 MNHNS, CDR2 SASEGT. This chain's CDR3 is CASSRRDYNEQFF. CDR3 in DNA: TGTGCCAGCTCCAGGCGGGACTACAATGAGCAGTTCTTC.

There are many counts of this clonotype. The CDR3 protein is CSVEVVGETSGRYEQYF. DNA for the CDR3: TGCAGCGTTGAAGTAGTGGGCGAGACTAGCGGGAGGTACGAGCAGTACTTC. This chain connects TRBV29-1 to TRBJ2-7, with 13 nucleotides matching TRBD2. The V gene's germline CDR1 is SQVTM and CDR2 ANQGSEA. The CDR3 extends over 17 amino acids. V trimming: 1 base; J trimming: 4 bases; junction bases outside the gene matches: 10.

At least ten counts were recorded for this clonotype. The chain recombines TRBV12-3 or TRBV12-4 with TRBJ1-2; possibly TRBD1 for D (6 bases). V lost 5 bases and J lost 4, with 32 bases in between. There are 20 residues in the CDR3. CDR3 sequence: CASSPPAGGGYLPTTYGYTF. In DNA, the CDR3 is TGTGCCAGCAGTCCCCCTGCGGGGGGCGGTTATCTACCTACGACCTATGGCTACACCTTC.

V and J are TRBV7-4 and TRBJ1-4; D is possibly TRBD1 (6 bases). Trimming pared 4 bases from V and 5 bases from J, leaving 20 bases between. Per the germline V gene, CDR1 is SGHVT and CDR2 is SQSDAQ. The CDR3 extends over 17 amino acids. The CDR3 coding sequence is TGTGCCAGCAGCTCCCAAACTCCAGGGGTGGGCAATGAAAAACTGTTTTTT. Amino acid sequence: CASSSQTPGVGNEKLFF.